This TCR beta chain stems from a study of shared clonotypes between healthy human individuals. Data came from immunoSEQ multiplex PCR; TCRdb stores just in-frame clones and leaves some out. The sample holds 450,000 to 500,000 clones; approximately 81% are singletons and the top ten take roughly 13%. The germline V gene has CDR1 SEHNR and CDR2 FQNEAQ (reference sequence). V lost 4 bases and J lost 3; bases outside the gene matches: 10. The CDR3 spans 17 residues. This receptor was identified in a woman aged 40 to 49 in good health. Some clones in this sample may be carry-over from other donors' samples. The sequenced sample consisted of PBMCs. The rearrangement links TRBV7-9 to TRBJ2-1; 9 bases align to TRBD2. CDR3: CASSSYGLAQYYNEQFF. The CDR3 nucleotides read TGTGCCAGCAGCTCCTACGGACTAGCGCAATACTACAATGAGCAGTTCTTC.